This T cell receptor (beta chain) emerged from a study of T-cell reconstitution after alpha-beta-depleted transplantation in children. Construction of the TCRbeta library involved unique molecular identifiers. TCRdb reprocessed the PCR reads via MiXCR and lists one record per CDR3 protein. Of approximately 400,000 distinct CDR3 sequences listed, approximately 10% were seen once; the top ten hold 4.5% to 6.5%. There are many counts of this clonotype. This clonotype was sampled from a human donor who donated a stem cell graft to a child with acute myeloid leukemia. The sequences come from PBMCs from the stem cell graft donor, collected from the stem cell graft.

The CDR3 loop is CSASSPGSDTEAFF. The CDR3 coding sequence is TGCAGTGCGAGCTCCCCAGGGTCGGACACTGAAGCTTTCTTT. V and J are TRBV20-1 and TRBJ1-1; weak D call: TRBD1 (5 bases). V was shortened by 6 bases and J by 3 bases, with 17 bases between the two germline ends. Germline assignment: CDR1 DFQATT and CDR2 SNEGSKA (reference sequence). The CDR3 totals 14 residues.